This passage covers 19 T cell receptor beta chains from one sample sequenced in a study of regulatory T cells in long-lasting Graves disease. Noted time point: newly diagnosed GD, antithyroid drugs for less than 3 months. Construction of the TCR library relied on RNA isolated from PBMCs. Library construction for TCR beta used iRepertoire HTBI primers and Arm-PCR of CDR3 regions. TCRdb fed the multiplex PCR reads into MiXCR, producing one record per CDR3 protein. The sample contains 420,000 or so distinct CDR3 sequences, roughly 15% of which appear only once. The sample was also reused in another study, on T cells in Graves' hyperthyroidism and ophthalmopathy.

The starting material was peripheral blood mononuclear cells (PBMCs), obtained at new diagnosis, from a patient treated with antithyroid drugs. The source of these receptors is a woman younger than 30 with Graves disease.

The table lists this clonotype with many counts. The chain combines TRBV30 with TRBJ2-7; 8 nucleotides align to TRBD1. Germline values: CDR1 GTSNPN, CDR2 SVGIG (reference sequence). CDR3 size: 12 residues. V dropped 4 bases and J dropped 6; count of bases not matched to a gene: 5. This chain's CDR3 is CAWNQGAREQYF. The CDR3 nucleotides read TGTGCCTGGAATCAGGGGGCACGCGAGCAGTACTTC.

This clonotype was found a few times. V usage is TRBV14 and J usage is TRBJ2-1; D remains unclear. Trimming removed 1 base from V and 4 bases from J, with 5 bases in between. Germline V gene data show CDR1 as SGHDN and CDR2 as FVKESK. The CDR3 sequence is 13 residues long. The CDR3 nucleotides read TGTGCCAGCAGCCAAGCCTATTACAATGAGCAGTTCTTC. This encodes CASSQAYYNEQFF. The full variable domain, in which reference TRBV14 and TRBJ2-1 provide the parts outside the CDR3, is EAGVTQFPSHSVIEKGQTVTLRCDPISGHDNLYWYRRVMGKEIKFLLHFVKESKQDESGMPNNRFLAERTGGTYSTLKVQPAELEDSGVYFCASSQAYYNEQFFGPGTRLTVL.

In this sample, this clonotype turned up many times. The V and J genes are TRBV27 and TRBJ1-5; weak D call: TRBD1 (5 bases). V gave up 6 bases and J gave up 4 bases, with 25 bases separating them. The CDR3 has 18 amino acids. Germline CDR1 MNHEY, CDR2 SMNVEV (reference sequence). In nucleotides, the CDR3 is TGTGCCAGCAGCCATTCACGGGGAGAGGGACCTACGAATCAGCCCCAGCATTTT. It is translated as CASSHSRGEGPTNQPQHF.

This clonotype occurred a few times. V usage is TRBV5-1 and J usage is TRBJ2-1, with TRBD1 matching over 10 bases. The V and J ends lost 4 bases and 4 bases, in that order; junction bases with no gene match: 11. This CDR3 has 17 residues. CDR1 is SGHRS, CDR2 YFSETQ, per germline. The chain's CDR3 is CASSVDLGQGLYNEQFF. Here the CDR3 DNA reads TGCGCCAGCAGCGTGGACCTGGGACAGGGGTTATACAATGAGCAGTTCTTC. Based on the CDR3 plus reference TRBV5-1 and TRBJ2-1, the full variable domain is KAGVTQTPRYLIKTRGQQVTLSCSPISGHRSVSWYQQTPGQGLQFLFEYFSETQRNKGNFPGRFSGRQFSNSRSEMNVSTLELGDSALYLCASSVDLGQGLYNEQFFGPGTRLTVL.

In this sample, this clonotype turned up many times. This rearrangement joins TRBV20-1 to TRBJ2-5; D might be TRBD1 (5 bases). Germline CDR1 is DFQATT and CDR2 is SNEGSKA (reference sequence). CDR3 size: 13 residues. Deletions cut 6 bases from V and 5 bases from J, with 16 bases between. CDR3 region: CSAPARARETQYF. CDR3 sequence (DNA): TGCAGTGCCCCCGCCAGGGCCCGGGAGACCCAGTACTTC.

This clonotype was recorded at least ten times. The genes are TRBV3-1 and TRBJ1-2; 8 bases map to TRBD1. Per the germline V gene, CDR1 is LGHDT and CDR2 is YNNKEL (reference sequence). V lost 1 base and J lost 6; bases outside the gene matches: 4. This CDR3 is built from 14 residues. CDR3 sequence (DNA): TGTGCCAGCAGCCAAGGTCAGGGGGCGGATGGCTACACCTTC. It specifies CASSQGQGADGYTF.

The chain employs TRBV19 and TRBJ1-1; perhaps TRBD1 as D (5 bases). Trimming took off 3 bases at V and 1 base at J, with 12 bases between the two ends. From germline, CDR1 is LNHDA and CDR2 SQIVND (reference sequence). CDR3 length: 15 amino acids. DNA of the CDR3: TGTGCCAGTAGTATTGTAAGACAGACGAACACTGAAGCTTTCTTT. Translated, it gives CASSIVRQTNTEAFF.

This clonotype has more than one count but fewer than ten. This chain connects TRBV20-1 to TRBJ2-1; the D gene is possibly TRBD2 (5 bases). V shed 2 bases and J shed 7 bases, with 15 bases lying between them. This CDR3 has 14 amino acids. Per the germline V gene, CDR1 is DFQATT and CDR2 is SNEGSKA (reference sequence). In nucleotides, the CDR3 is TGCAGTGCTAGAAGCCTAGCTGGGGAAAATGAGCAGTTCTTC. Translating it yields CSARSLAGENEQFF.

This clonotype was picked up a small number of times. The V and J genes are TRBV3-1 and TRBJ2-7; D might be TRBD2 (6 bases). Germline lookup yields CDR1 LGHDT and CDR2 YNNKEL (reference sequence). The CDR3 totals 15 residues. V dropped 4 bases and J dropped 3 bases, with 16 bases sitting between them. The CDR3 sequence is CASSRGAGRSYEQYF. DNA of the CDR3: TGTGCCAGCAGCCGGGGCGCGGGGAGGAGCTACGAGCAGTACTTC.

V usage is TRBV19 and J usage is TRBJ2-3; TRBD1 is a possible D gene (5 bases). The DNA end favors TRBJ2-1, so the J call may be wrong. CDR3 length: 16 residues. Germline assignment: CDR1 LNHDA and CDR2 SQIVND (reference sequence). For the CDR3, the DNA is TGTGCCAGTAGTGGGGTTGAGACAGCCTCATCGGATGAGCAGTTCTTC. Its protein is CASSGVETASSDEQFF.

The chain recombines TRBV25-1 with TRBJ2-1, with D tentatively TRBD1 (5 bases). Trimming took off 1 base at V and 11 bases at J, with 18 bases between the two ends. This CDR3 contains 15 residues. Germline values: CDR1 MGHDK, CDR2 SYGVNS. Written as DNA, the CDR3 is TGTGCCAGCAGTGAATTAAGGGGATTTGGGAATAAGCAGTTCTTC. Its translation is CASSELRGFGNKQFF.

This clonotype was counted between two and nine times. Germline is not matched at one junction end, which may reflect a read error. The CDR3 is CASTQSLAGAVYEQYF. The CDR3 region has the DNA TGTGCCAGCACCCAATCACTAGCGGGAGCGGTCTACGAGCAGTACTTC. The rearrangement links TRBV3-1 to TRBJ2-7; 11 nucleotides align to TRBD2. This CDR3 is built from 16 residues. In germline, CDR1 is LGHDT, CDR2 YNNKEL (reference sequence).

This clonotype was recorded a few times. The V and J genes are TRBV11-2 and TRBJ1-6; no definite D call. This CDR3 has 13 amino acids. Germline lookup yields CDR1 SGHAT and CDR2 FQNNGV. Deletions cut 0 bases from V and 14 bases from J, with 11 bases between. The chain's CDR3 is CASSLEGVSSLHF. CDR3 DNA: TGTGCCAGCAGCTTAGAAGGTGTTTCGTCCCTCCACTTT.

This clonotype occurred a few times. The chain uses TRBV7-2 and TRBJ2-2; perhaps TRBD1 as D (6 bases). Deletions cut 5 bases from V and 5 bases from J, with 21 bases between. The germline V gene has CDR1 SGHTA and CDR2 FQGNSA. This CDR3 is 17 amino acids long. CDR3 region: CASSPSFWDTRTGELFF. The CDR3 DNA is TGTGCCAGCAGCCCTAGTTTTTGGGACACCAGGACCGGGGAGCTGTTTTTT.

This clonotype was seen a few times. The V gene is TRBV28, the J gene TRBJ1-2; D remains unclear. The CDR3 runs to 12 residues. Deletions cut 3 bases from V and 5 bases from J, with 7 bases between. Per the germline V gene, CDR1 is MDHEN and CDR2 is SYDVKM. CDR3 amino acids: CASSFPLYGYTF. In DNA form, the CDR3 reads TGTGCCAGCAGTTTCCCCCTTTATGGCTACACCTTC.

The rearrangement links TRBV15 to TRBJ2-3; 13 nucleotides match TRBD2. V was clipped by 4 bases and J by 6 bases; unmatched bases: 4. Per germline, CDR1 LNHNV and CDR2 YYDKDF (reference sequence). This CDR3 contains 15 residues. The CDR3 reads CATSNGLAGVDTQYF. CDR3 nucleotide sequence: TGTGCCACCAGCAACGGACTAGCGGGGGTGGATACGCAGTATTTT.

The CDR3 reads CSVGGQLTNEKLFF. CDR3 DNA: TGCAGCGTGGGCGGACAGTTAACTAATGAAAAACTGTTTTTT. The gene calls are TRBV29-1 and TRBJ1-4, with a weak D call TRBD1 (6 bases). Between the trimmed V and J ends, which lost 6 bases and 1 base, there was a span of 12 bases. CDR1 is SQVTM and CDR2 is ANQGSEA in the germline V gene. This CDR3 contains 14 residues.

With regard to this clonotype: Mismatch with germline at one junction end may stem from a read error. The chain employs TRBV3-1 and TRBJ2-6, with D uncertain. The CDR3 has 13 amino acids. Germline loops: CDR1 LGHDT, CDR2 YNNKEL (reference sequence). CDR3 protein: CACSQGGANVLTF. The CDR3, as DNA: TGTGCCTGCAGCCAAGGTGGGGCCAACGTCCTGACTTTC.

Many counts were recorded for this clonotype. The rearrangement joins TRBV11-2 to TRBJ1-1; no firm D call. There are 15 residues in the CDR3. Germline CDR1 SGHAT, CDR2 FQNNGV. V shed 0 bases and J shed 1 base, with 9 bases lying between them. The CDR3 DNA is TGTGCCAGCAGCTTAGAGGGTGTTTCGAACACTGAAGCTTTCTTT. Encoded protein: CASSLEGVSNTEAFF.